The 22 T cell receptor beta chains below were found in one sample sequenced in a study of shared clonotypes between healthy human individuals. Generated by immunoSEQ multiplex PCR, the TCRdb table keeps only in-frame clones and is missing some. The sample records approximately 95,000 clones, 67% being singletons. The source material was memory CD8+ T cells sorted from blood. Subset reported: CD45RO+ cells pooled with CCR7-negative TemRA cells. The origin of the receptors is a man aged 25 to 45 in good health.

Concerning this clone itself: This may come from a read error, since a much larger clone is one base off. The chain employs TRBV11-2 and TRBJ2-1; D assignment may be TRBD1 or TRBD2 (6 bases each). The CDR3 spans 13 residues. The V gene lost 8 bases and the J gene lost 8 bases, with 16 bases spanning the gap. Germline CDR1 is SGHAT and CDR2 is FQNNGV. CDR3 in DNA: TGTGCCAGCTTGGGGGCGGGACATGATGAGCAGTTCTTC. Translated, it gives CASLGAGHDEQFF.

This clone was detected only a few times. CDR3 in DNA: TGTGCCAGCAGCTCTCAGGGCTCTGCAAGCTCCTACAATGAGCAGTTCTTC. As protein: CASSSQGSASSYNEQFF. The chain is built from TRBV11-2 and TRBJ2-1, with D perhaps TRBD1 (5 bases). With 4 bases removed from V and 0 bases from J, the gap between germline ends came to 16 bases. The CDR3 has 17 residues. Germline V gene data show CDR1 as SGHAT and CDR2 as FQNNGV. Supplemented by reference TRBV11-2 and TRBJ2-1, the full variable domain reads EAGVAQSPRYKIIEKRQSVAFWCNPISGHATLYWYQQILGQGPKLLIQFQNNGVVDDSQLPKDRFSAERLKGVDSTLKIQPAKLEDSAVYLCASSSQGSASSYNEQFFGPGTRLTVL.

This chain links TRBV6-5 with TRBJ1-2, with D maybe TRBD1 (5 bases). V was trimmed by 6 bases and J by 4 bases, leaving 12 bases between them. Germline lookup yields CDR1 MNHEY and CDR2 SVGAGI. The CDR3 covers 13 residues. DNA of the CDR3: TGTGCCAGCAGGATGTGGACAAGCTATGGCTACACCTTC. Amino acids: CASRMWTSYGYTF.

The rearrangement joins TRBV9 to TRBJ1-4; 7 positions match TRBD1. Trimming removed 3 bases from V and 5 bases from J; junction bases left unmatched: 7. CDR1 SGDLS and CDR2 YYNGEE come from the germline V gene. This CDR3 is built from 15 residues. DNA for the CDR3: TGTGCCAGCAGCGACCCGGGACAGTTAAATGAAAAACTGTTTTTT. This gives the protein CASSDPGQLNEKLFF.

The chain is built from TRBV28 and TRBJ2-7; unclear D gene. There are 13 residues in the CDR3. V lost 3 bases and J 5 bases, leaving 11 bases between the germline ends. From germline, CDR1 is MDHEN and CDR2 SYDVKM. CDR3 DNA sequence: TGTGCCAGCAGTTTTTTAAGTTCCAACGAGCAGTACTTC. This translates into CASSFLSSNEQYF.

The chain combines TRBV7-6 with TRBJ2-2, with D possibly TRBD1 on 7 matching bases. Germline CDR1 reads SGHVS; CDR2 reads FNYEAQ. The CDR3 consists of 14 residues. Trimming left V 3 bases short and J 6 bases short, with 11 bases between. CDR3 sequence reads: CASSFPRGAGELFF. DNA for the CDR3: TGTGCCAGCAGCTTCCCCAGGGGGGCCGGGGAGCTGTTTTTT.

The chain has TRBV29-1 and TRBJ2-7; D is possibly TRBD1 (6 bases). This CDR3 is 13 amino acids long. The germline V gene encodes CDR1 SQVTM and CDR2 ANQGSEA. With 4 bases removed from V and 4 bases from J, the gap between germline ends came to 14 bases. CDR3 protein: CSVAQGTPYEQYF. The DNA for the CDR3 is TGCAGCGTTGCTCAGGGGACCCCTTACGAGCAGTACTTC.

This clone has a handful of counts. This sequence joins TRBV6-4 and TRBJ2-2, with 10 positions matching TRBD2. V was pared by 4 bases and J by 4 bases, with 0 bases of the junction left unmatched. Germline V gene data show CDR1 as MRHNA and CDR2 as SNTAGT. The CDR3 extends over 14 amino acids. CDR3 DNA sequence: TGTGCCAGCAGTGCTAGCGGGAGCACCGGGGAGCTGTTTTTT. Its protein is CASSASGSTGELFF.

The rearrangement links TRBV11-1 to TRBJ2-5; 11 bases align to TRBD1. Germline trimming cut 5 bases from V and 3 bases from J; bases unmatched to any gene: 5. Germline CDR1 and CDR2: SGHAT and FQDESV (reference sequence). The CDR3 has 15 residues. The CDR3 coding sequence is TGTGCCAGCAGCGGGACAGGGGGGAATAAAGAGACCCAGTACTTC. It translates to CASSGTGGNKETQYF.

V gene TRBV4-1 combines with J gene TRBJ1-1; TRBD1 matches at 8 bases. The CDR3 has 16 amino acids. Germline assignment: CDR1 MGHRA and CDR2 YSYEKL. Trimming took 0 bases from V and 6 from J; bases not matched to a gene: 9. For the CDR3, the DNA is TGCGCCAGCAGCCAAGAGGGGCAGGGGGCGCGGGCTGAAGCTTTCTTT. It translates to CASSQEGQGARAEAFF.

The gene calls are TRBV2 and TRBJ2-7; perhaps TRBD1 as D (6 bases). Germline V gene data show CDR1 as SNHLY and CDR2 as FYNNEI. V was shortened by 3 bases and J by 5 bases, with 11 bases between the two germline ends. This CDR3 has 13 amino acids. CDR3: CASSERRGNEQYF. The CDR3 bases are TGTGCCAGCAGTGAGCGCAGGGGAAACGAGCAGTACTTC.

In DNA form, the CDR3 reads TGTGCCAGCAGTCGAGGGCAGACTCTCTACAATGAGCAGTTCTTC. It yields the protein CASSRGQTLYNEQFF. J is TRBJ2-1 and V is TRBV27; D might be TRBD2 (5 bases). The CDR3 length is 15 residues. Per the germline V gene, CDR1 is MNHEY and CDR2 is SMNVEV (reference sequence). Trimming cost V 5 bases and J 3 bases, with 14 bases left between them.

This chain uses TRBV7-2 with TRBJ1-2; TRBD1 agrees at 8 bases. The V segment lost 9 bases and the J segment 5 bases; nucleotides outside the gene matches: 8. The CDR3 totals 13 residues. CDR1 is SGHTA, CDR2 FQGNSA, per germline. The CDR3 protein is CASLSGGGYGYTF. For the CDR3, the DNA is TGTGCCAGTCTCTCAGGGGGCGGTTATGGCTACACCTTC.

V is TRBV6-4 and J is TRBJ2-3, with D possibly being TRBD1 or TRBD2 (6 bases each). V was clipped by 3 bases and J by 3 bases, with 7 bases between them. Germline CDR1 is MRHNA and CDR2 is SNTAGT. This CDR3 is built from 13 residues. The CDR3 sequence is CASSEGGTDTQYF. The CDR3 nucleotides read TGTGCCAGCAGTGAAGGGGGGACAGATACGCAGTATTTT.

This clone has a handful of counts. J is TRBJ2-7 and V is TRBV7-9; D is unresolved. Looked up from germline, CDR1 is SEHNR and CDR2 is FQNEAQ (reference sequence). This CDR3 has 16 amino acids. Trimming removed 5 bases from V and 3 bases from J, with 20 bases in between. The CDR3 DNA reads as TGTGCCAGCAGCCCTCCCAGGCCCGACGGTAACTACGAGCAGTACTTC. Translated: CASSPPRPDGNYEQYF.

This clone was counted once. The chain recombines TRBV28 with TRBJ2-3; 12 bases map to TRBD2. The CDR3 has 21 residues. The V segment lost 4 bases and the J segment 0 bases; nucleotides outside the gene matches: 17. Looked up from germline, CDR1 is MDHEN and CDR2 is SYDVKM. CDR3 coding DNA: TGTGCCAGCAGTTCCCGCCTACTAGCGGGAGGACTCAACCATAGCACAGATACGCAGTATTTT. Residues: CASSSRLLAGGLNHSTDTQYF.

The gene calls are TRBV6-4 and TRBJ2-3; D is unclear. This CDR3 is built from 14 residues. Trimming shortened V by 2 bases and J by 7 bases, and 13 bases separated the two germline ends. Germline V gene data show CDR1 as MRHNA and CDR2 as SNTAGT. CDR3 coding DNA: TGTGCCAGCAGTGACAGGTCAGAAGGGCATACGCAGTATTTT. Translation: CASSDRSEGHTQYF.

The genes are TRBV9 and TRBJ2-2; 8 bases are shared with TRBD1. The CDR3 is made up of 17 amino acids. The V segment lost 4 bases and the J segment 5 bases; nucleotides outside the gene matches: 13. The germline V gene has CDR1 SGDLS and CDR2 YYNGEE. Written as DNA, the CDR3 is TGTGCCAGCAGCCCGACCCAGGGGGCGGACCCTACCGGGGAGCTGTTTTTT. Translated: CASSPTQGADPTGELFF.

This chain joins TRBV28 and TRBJ2-7, with D unclear. This CDR3 is 12 amino acids long. Germline V gene lookup returns CDR1 MDHEN and CDR2 SYDVKM. The germline V and J ends were trimmed by 8 bases and 3 bases, with 11 bases remaining between them. The CDR3 DNA reads as TGTGCCAGCGCTAGGACGGACTACGAGCAGTACTTC. Translation: CASARTDYEQYF.

CDR3 nucleotides: TGTGCCAGCCGGGGATCGGCCGTCTCTGGAAACACCATATATTTT. Translated: CASRGSAVSGNTIYF. The genes are TRBV6-5 and TRBJ1-3, with D unclear. CDR3 length equals 15 residues. Germline V gene data show CDR1 as MNHEY and CDR2 as SVGAGI. Trimming stripped 8 bases from V and 0 bases from J, with 14 bases between.

This clone was found a few times. Other nucleotide sequences in the sample specify the same CDR3. The rearrangement uses TRBV6-1 and TRBJ1-2; D is ambiguous. The CDR3 has 11 amino acids. V lost 3 bases, J lost 2 bases, and 1 base lay in between. The V gene's germline CDR1 is MNHNS and CDR2 SASEGT. CDR3 amino acids: CASSENYGYTF. DNA of the CDR3: TGTGCCAGCAGTGAGAACTATGGCTACACCTTC.

The V gene is TRBV11-2, the J gene TRBJ2-2; a weak D match, TRBD1 (6 bases). From germline, CDR1 is SGHAT and CDR2 FQNNGV. The CDR3 sequence is 17 residues long. V lost 3 bases and J lost 0, with 14 bases in between. CDR3 in amino acids: CASSFAPTGANTGELFF. The DNA for the CDR3 is TGTGCCAGCAGCTTCGCGCCGACAGGCGCGAACACCGGGGAGCTGTTTTTT.